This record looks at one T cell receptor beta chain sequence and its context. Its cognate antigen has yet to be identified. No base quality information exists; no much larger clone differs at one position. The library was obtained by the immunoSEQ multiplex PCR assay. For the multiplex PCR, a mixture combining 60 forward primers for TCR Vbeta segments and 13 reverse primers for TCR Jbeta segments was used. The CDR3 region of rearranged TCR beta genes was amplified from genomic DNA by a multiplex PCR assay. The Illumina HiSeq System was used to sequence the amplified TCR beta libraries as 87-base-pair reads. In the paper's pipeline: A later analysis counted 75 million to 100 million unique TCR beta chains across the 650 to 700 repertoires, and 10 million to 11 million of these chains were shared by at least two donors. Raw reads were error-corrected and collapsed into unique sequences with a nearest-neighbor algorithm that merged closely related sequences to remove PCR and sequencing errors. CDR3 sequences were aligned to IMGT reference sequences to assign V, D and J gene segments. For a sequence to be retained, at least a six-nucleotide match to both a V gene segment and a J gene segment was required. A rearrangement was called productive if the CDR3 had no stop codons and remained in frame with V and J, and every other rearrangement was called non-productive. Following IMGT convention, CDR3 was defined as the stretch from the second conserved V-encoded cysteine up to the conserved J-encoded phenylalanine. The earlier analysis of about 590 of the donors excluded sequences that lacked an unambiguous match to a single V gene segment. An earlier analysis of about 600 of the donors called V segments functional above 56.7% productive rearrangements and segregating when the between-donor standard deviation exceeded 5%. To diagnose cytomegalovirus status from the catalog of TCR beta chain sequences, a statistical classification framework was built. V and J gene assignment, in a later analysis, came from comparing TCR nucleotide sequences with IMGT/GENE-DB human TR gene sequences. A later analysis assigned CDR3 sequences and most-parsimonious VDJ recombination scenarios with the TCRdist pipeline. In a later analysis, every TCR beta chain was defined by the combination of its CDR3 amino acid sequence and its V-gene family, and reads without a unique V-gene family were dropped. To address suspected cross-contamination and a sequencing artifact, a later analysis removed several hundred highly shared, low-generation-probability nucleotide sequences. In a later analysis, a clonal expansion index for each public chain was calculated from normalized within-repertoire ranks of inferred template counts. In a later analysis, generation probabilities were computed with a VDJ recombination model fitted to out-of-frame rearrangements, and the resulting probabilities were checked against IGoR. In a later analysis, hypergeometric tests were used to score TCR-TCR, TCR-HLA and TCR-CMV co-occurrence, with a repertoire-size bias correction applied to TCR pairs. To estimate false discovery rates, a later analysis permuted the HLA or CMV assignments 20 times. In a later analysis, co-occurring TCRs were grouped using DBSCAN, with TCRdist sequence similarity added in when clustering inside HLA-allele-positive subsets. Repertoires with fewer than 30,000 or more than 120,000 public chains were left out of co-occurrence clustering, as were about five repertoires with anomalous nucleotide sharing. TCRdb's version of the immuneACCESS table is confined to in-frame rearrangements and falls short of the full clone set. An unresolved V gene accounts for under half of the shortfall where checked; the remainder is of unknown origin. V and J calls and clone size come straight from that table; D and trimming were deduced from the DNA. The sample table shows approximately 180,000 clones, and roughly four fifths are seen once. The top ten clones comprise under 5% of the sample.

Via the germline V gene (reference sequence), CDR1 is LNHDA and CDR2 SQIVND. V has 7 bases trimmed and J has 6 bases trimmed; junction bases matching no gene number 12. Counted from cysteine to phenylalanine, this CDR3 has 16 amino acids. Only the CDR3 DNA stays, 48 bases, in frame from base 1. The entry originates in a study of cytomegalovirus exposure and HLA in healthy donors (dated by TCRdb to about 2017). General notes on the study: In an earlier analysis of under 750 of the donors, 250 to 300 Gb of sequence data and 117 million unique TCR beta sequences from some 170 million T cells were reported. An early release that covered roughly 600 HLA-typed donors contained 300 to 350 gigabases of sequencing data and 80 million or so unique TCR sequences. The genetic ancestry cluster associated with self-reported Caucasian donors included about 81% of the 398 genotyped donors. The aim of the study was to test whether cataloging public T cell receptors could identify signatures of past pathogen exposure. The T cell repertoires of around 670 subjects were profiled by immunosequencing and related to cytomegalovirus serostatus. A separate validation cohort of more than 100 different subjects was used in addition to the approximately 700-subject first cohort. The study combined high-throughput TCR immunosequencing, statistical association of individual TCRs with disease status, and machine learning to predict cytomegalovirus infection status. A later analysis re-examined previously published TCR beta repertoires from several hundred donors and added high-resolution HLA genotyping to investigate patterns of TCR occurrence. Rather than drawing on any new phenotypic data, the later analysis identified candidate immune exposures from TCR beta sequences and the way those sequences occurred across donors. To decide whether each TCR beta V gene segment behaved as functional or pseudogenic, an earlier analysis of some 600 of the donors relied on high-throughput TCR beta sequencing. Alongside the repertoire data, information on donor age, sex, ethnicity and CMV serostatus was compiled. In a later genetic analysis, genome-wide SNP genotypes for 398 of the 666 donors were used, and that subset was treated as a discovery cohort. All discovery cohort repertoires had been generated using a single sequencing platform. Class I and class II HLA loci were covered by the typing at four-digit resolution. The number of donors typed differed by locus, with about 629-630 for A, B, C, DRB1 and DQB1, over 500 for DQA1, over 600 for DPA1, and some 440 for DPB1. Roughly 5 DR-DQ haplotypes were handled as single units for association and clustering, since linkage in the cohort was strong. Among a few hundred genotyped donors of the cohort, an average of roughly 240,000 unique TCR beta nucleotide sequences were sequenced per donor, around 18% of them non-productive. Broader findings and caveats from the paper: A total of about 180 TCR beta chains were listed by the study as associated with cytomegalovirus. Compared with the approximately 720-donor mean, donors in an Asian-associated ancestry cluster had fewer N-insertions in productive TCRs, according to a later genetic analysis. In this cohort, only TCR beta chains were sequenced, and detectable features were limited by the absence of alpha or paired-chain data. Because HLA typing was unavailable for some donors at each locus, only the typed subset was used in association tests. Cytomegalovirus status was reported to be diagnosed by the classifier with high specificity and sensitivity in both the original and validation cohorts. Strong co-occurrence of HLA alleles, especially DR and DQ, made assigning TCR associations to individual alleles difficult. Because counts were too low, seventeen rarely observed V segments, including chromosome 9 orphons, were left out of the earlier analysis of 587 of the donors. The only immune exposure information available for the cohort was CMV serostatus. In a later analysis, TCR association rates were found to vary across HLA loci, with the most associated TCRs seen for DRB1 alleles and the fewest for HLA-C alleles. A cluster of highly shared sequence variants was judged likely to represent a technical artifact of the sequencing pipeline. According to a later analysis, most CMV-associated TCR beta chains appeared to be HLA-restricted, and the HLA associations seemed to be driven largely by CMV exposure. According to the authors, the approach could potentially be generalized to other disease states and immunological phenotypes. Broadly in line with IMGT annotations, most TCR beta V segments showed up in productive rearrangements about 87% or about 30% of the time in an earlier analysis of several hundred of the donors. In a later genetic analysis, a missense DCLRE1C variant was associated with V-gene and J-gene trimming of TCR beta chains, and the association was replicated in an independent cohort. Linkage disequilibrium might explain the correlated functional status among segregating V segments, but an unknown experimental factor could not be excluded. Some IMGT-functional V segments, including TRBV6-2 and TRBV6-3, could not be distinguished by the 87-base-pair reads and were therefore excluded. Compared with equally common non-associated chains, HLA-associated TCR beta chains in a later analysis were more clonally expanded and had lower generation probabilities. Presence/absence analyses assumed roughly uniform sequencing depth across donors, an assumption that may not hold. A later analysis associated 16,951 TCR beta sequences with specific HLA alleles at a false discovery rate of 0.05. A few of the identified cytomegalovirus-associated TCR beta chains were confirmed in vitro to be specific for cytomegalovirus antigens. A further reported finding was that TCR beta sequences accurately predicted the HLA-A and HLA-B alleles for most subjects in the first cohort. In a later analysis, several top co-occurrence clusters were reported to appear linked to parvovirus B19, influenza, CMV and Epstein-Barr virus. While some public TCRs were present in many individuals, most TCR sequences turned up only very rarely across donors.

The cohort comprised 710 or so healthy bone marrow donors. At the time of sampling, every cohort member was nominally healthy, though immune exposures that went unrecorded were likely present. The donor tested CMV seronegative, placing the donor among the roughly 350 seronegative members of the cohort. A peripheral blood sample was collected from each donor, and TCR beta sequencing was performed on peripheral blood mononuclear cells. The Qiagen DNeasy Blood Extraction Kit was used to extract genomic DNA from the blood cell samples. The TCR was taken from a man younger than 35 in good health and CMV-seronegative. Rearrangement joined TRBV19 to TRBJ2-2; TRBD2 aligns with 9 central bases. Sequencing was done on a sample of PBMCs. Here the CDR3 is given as CASTPVGLAGSGELFF. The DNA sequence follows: TGTGCCAGTACCCCCGTAGGGCTAGCGGGGTCCGGGGAGCTGTTTTTT.